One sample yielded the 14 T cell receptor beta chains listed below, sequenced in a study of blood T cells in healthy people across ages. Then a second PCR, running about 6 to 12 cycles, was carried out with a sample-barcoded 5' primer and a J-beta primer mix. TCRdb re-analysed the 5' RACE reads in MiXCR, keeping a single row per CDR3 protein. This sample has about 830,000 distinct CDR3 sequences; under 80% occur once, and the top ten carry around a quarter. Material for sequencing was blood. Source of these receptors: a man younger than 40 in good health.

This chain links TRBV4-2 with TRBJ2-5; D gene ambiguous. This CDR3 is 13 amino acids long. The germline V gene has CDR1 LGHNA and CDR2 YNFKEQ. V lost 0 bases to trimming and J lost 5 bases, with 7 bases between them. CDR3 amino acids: CASSQDRWETQYF. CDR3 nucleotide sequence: TGTGCCAGCAGCCAAGACAGATGGGAGACCCAGTACTTC.

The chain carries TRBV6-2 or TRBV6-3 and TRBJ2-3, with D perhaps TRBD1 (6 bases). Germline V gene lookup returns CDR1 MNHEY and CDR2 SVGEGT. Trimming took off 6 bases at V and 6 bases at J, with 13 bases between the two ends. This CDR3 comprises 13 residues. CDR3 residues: CASRLYGQDTQYF. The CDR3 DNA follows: TGTGCCAGCAGGCTTTACGGACAGGATACGCAGTATTTT.

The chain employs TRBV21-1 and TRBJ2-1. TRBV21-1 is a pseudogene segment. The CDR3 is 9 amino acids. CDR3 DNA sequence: TGTGCCAGCAGCATTGAACAGTTCTTC. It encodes CASSIEQFF.

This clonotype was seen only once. CDR3 loop: CASSYSVWAETQYF. The CDR3 region has the DNA TGTGCCAGCAGTTACTCGGTATGGGCGGAGACCCAGTACTTC. The V gene is TRBV6-2 or TRBV6-3, the J gene TRBJ2-5; D is undetermined. The germline CDR1 and CDR2 sequences are MNHEY and SVGEGT. This CDR3 region has 14 residues. V lost 0 bases to trimming and J lost 5 bases, with 10 bases between them.

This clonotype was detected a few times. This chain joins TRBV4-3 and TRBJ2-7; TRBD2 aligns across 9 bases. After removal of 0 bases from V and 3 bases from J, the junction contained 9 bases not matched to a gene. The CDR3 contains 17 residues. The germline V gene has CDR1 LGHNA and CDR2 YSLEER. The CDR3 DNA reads TGCGCCAGCAGCCAAGATGTGGGCGGGGGGGGCCTCTACGAGCAGTACTTC. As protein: CASSQDVGGGGLYEQYF.

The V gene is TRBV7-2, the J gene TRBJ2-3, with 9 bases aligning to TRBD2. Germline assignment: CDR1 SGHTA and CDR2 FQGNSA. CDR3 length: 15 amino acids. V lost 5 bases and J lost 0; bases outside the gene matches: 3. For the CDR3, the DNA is TGTGCCAGCAGCCGCGGGAGGGGTAGCACAGATACGCAGTATTTT. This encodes CASSRGRGSTDTQYF.

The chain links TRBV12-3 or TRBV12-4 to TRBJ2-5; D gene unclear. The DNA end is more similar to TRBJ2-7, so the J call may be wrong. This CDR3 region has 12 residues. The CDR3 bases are TGTGCCAGCAGTCCGTGGGACTACGAGCAGTACTTC. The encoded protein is CASSPWDYEQYF.

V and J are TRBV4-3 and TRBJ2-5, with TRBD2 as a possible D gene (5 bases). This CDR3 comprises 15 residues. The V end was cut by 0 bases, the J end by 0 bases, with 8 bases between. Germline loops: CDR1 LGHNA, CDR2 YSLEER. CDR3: CASSQDQDYQETQYF. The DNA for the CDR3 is TGCGCCAGCAGCCAAGATCAGGACTACCAAGAGACCCAGTACTTC.

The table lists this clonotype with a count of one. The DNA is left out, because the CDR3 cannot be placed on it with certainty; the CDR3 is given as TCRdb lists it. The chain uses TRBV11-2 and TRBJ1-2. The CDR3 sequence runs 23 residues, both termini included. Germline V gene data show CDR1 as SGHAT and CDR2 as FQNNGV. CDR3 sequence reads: CASSFFGSGEDTQYFGPDGGYTF.

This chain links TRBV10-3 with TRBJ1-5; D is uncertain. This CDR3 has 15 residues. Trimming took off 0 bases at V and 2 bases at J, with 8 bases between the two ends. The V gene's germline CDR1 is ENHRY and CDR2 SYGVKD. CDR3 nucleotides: TGTGCCATCAGTGAGTCGATAGCGGGCAATCAGCCCCAGCATTTT. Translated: CAISESIAGNQPQHF.

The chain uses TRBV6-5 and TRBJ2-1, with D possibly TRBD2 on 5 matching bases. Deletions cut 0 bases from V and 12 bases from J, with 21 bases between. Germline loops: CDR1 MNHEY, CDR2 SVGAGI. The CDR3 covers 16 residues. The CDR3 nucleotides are TGTGCCAGCAGTTACTCGACGGACTTCTACACAGATACGCAGTTCTTC. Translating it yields CASSYSTDFYTDTQFF.

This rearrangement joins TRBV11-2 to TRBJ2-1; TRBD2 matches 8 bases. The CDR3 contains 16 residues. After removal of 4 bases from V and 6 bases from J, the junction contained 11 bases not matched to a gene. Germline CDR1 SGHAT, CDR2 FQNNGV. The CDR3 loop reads CASSSLSGGTSNEQFF. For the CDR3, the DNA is TGTGCCAGCAGCTCCCTAAGCGGGGGAACCTCCAATGAGCAGTTCTTC.

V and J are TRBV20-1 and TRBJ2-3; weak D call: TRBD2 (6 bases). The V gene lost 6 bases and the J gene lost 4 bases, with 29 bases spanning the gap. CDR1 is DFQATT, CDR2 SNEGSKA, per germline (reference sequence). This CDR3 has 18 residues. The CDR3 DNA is TGCAGTGCCATGCTCCTCCAGGGACTGGCCATTCTCCCAGATACGCAGTATTTT. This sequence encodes CSAMLLQGLAILPDTQYF.

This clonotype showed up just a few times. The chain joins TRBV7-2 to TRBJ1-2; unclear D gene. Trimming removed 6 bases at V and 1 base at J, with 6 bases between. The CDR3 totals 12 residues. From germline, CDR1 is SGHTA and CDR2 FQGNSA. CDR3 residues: CASSSNNYGYTF. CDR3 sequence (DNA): TGTGCCAGCAGTTCAAATAACTATGGCTACACCTTC.